Following are 16 T cell receptor beta chains from one sample sequenced in a study of T cell clonality in common variable immunodeficiency. Repertoires were generated with immunoSEQ multiplex PCR, while TCRdb's copy carries only in-frame clones and drops some. This sample carries 40,000 to 55,000 clones, none of them present only once. The sample was peripheral blood mononuclear cells. These receptors were obtained from a person aged 18 to 75 in good health.

This clone showed up many times. The sequenced fragment ends 3 residues before the CDR3 boundary, so the rest is inferred from the germline J gene. The V and J genes are TRBV19 and TRBJ1-5; 7 bases map to TRBD1. CDR1 and CDR2 from the germline V gene are LNHDA and SQIVND (reference sequence). CDR3 length: 14 amino acids. V was pared by 4 bases and J by 2 bases, with 2 bases of the junction left unmatched. CDR3 DNA, as far as it was read: TGTGCCAGTAGTAAAACAGGGGGCAATCAGCCC. Its protein product is CASSKTGGNQP. The CDR3 in full is CASSKTGGNQPQHF. The full variable domain, completed using reference TRBV19 and TRBJ1-5, is DGGITQSPKYLFRKEGQNVTLSCEQNLNHDAMYWYRQDPGQGLRLIYYSQIVNDFQKGDIAEGYSVSREKKESFPLTVTSAQKNPTAFYLCASSKTGGNQPQHFGDGTRLSIL.

This clone was recorded many times. Sequencing ends 3 residues short of the CDR3 end; the germline J gene provides the rest. J is TRBJ1-1 and V is TRBV10-3; possibly TRBD1 for D (5 bases). CDR3 length equals 13 residues. Germline loops: CDR1 ENHRY, CDR2 SYGVKD. Incomplete CDR3 DNA: TGTGCCATCAGTGATACAGGTATTACCGAA. It encodes CAISDTGITE. Given in full, the CDR3 is CAISDTGITEAFF.

In this sample, this clone turned up many times. The missing CDR3 end, 3 residues past where the read stops, is filled in from the germline J gene. The V call is TRBV3-1 (or the pseudogene TRBV3-2), the J call TRBJ2-5; 12 nucleotides agree with TRBD2. The ends lost 1 base at V and 3 bases at J; junction bases unmatched: 0. Germline V gene data show CDR1 as LGHDT and CDR2 as YNNKEL (reference sequence). This CDR3 contains 15 residues. CDR3 loop: CASSQGTSGEETQYF. The sequenced part of the CDR3 DNA is TGTGCCAGCAGCCAAGGGACTAGCGGGGAAGAGACC.

This clone was detected ten times or more. The CDR3 extends 3 residues past the end of the read, so its final part is completed from the germline J gene. J is TRBJ2-5 and V is TRBV9; TRBD2 agrees at 8 bases. Germline CDR1 SGDLS, CDR2 YYNGEE. V dropped 0 bases and J dropped 2; count of bases not matched to a gene: 3. The CDR3 contains 15 residues. The CDR3 sequence is CASSVGGTRQETQYF. CDR3 DNA (partial): TGTGCCAGCAGCGTAGGTGGGACTAGGCAAGAGACC. The variable domain in full, completed from reference TRBV9 and TRBJ2-5, reads DSGVTQTPKHLITATGQRVTLRCSPRSGDLSVYWYQQSLDQGLQFLIQYYNGEERAKGNILERFSAQQFPDLHSELNLSSLELGDSALYFCASSVGGTRQETQYFGPGTRLLVL.

This clone was seen many times. The DNA ends 3 residues before the CDR3 does, and the rest of the CDR3 is filled in from the germline J gene. The chain recombines TRBV5-8 with TRBJ1-4, with D perhaps TRBD1 (5 bases). In germline, CDR1 is SGHTS, CDR2 YDEGEE. V lost 1 base, J lost 8 bases, and 15 bases lay in between. This CDR3 has 15 residues. CDR3 DNA, as far as it was read: TGTGCCAGCAGCTTGAAAGGGACTTTGGGGGAAAAA. It codes for CASSLKGTLGEK. The entire CDR3 protein reads CASSLKGTLGEKLFF.

Many counts were recorded for this clone. From the germline J gene comes the end of the CDR3, since the read stops 3 residues before it. The chain recombines TRBV20-1 with TRBJ2-3, with a weak D call TRBD1 (6 bases). Trimming cost V 3 bases and J 2 bases, with 12 bases left between them. CDR3 length: 14 residues. Germline V lookup: CDR1 DFQATT, CDR2 SNEGSKA (reference sequence). CDR3 region: CSASRWDITDTQYF. CDR3 DNA, as far as it was read: TGCAGTGCTAGTCGCTGGGACATCACAGATACG.

This clone was seen many times. The missing CDR3 end, 3 residues past where the read stops, is filled in from the germline J gene. The V gene is TRBV6-2 or TRBV6-3, the J gene TRBJ1-4, with D perhaps TRBD1 (5 bases). The CDR3 contains 14 residues. V was trimmed by 3 bases and J by 8 bases, leaving 13 bases between them. Germline CDR1 is MNHEY and CDR2 is SVGEGT. CDR3 in amino acids: CASSYSGGPEKLFF. The DNA read from the CDR3 is TGTGCCAGCAGTTATTCGGGGGGACCCGAAAAA.

Turning to this clone: The sequenced fragment ends 3 residues before the CDR3 boundary, so the rest is inferred from the germline J gene. V usage is TRBV2 and J usage is TRBJ2-7; 8 nucleotides agree with TRBD2. This CDR3 is built from 14 residues. The V gene end was trimmed by 6 bases and the J gene end by 0 bases; junction bases not matched to a gene: 4. Germline V gene data show CDR1 as SNHLY and CDR2 as FYNNEI. The covered CDR3 bases are TGTGCCAGCAGGGTTAGCGGGGCCTCCTACGAG. The encoded protein is CASRVSGASYE. The entire CDR3 reads CASRVSGASYEQYF.

This clone was recorded a few times. From the germline J gene comes the end of the CDR3, since the read stops 3 residues before it. The rearrangement uses TRBV5-1 and TRBJ2-1; 15 bases agree with TRBD2. Trimming at V came to 4 bases and at J to 7 bases, leaving 15 bases not matched to a gene. Germline V CDR1 and CDR2: SGHRS, YFSETQ. This CDR3 is 19 amino acids long. Incomplete CDR3 DNA: TGCGCCAGCAGCCCCGGTCGGACAGGGACTAGCGGGAGGAGGAATGAG. It is translated as CASSPGRTGTSGRRNE. The whole CDR3 protein reads CASSPGRTGTSGRRNEQFF.

This clone was recorded many times. The observed sequence ends 3 residues before the CDR3 terminus, with the missing tail filled in from the germline J gene. The chain uses TRBV20-1 and TRBJ2-4, with TRBD1 matching 7 bases. V was pared by 0 bases and J by 5 bases, with 4 bases of the junction left unmatched. This CDR3 contains 14 residues. Germline CDR1 is DFQATT and CDR2 is SNEGSKA (reference sequence). CDR3 protein: CSARDNQGENIQYF. CDR3 bases read: TGCAGTGCTAGAGATAACCAGGGGGAAAACATT.

The table lists this clone with many counts. The read finishes 3 residues shy of the CDR3 end, and the germline J gene is used to complete it. J is TRBJ2-5 and V is TRBV7-2, with 9 nucleotides matching TRBD2. The CDR3 loop spans 15 amino acids. Germline trimming cut 7 bases from V and 5 bases from J; bases unmatched to any gene: 11. Germline lookup yields CDR1 SGHTA and CDR2 FQGNSA. CDR3 amino acids: CASTPAASGGETQYF. The CDR3 DNA, read in part, is TGTGCCAGCACCCCAGCGGCCAGCGGGGGGGAGACC.

This clone was seen repeatedly, ten times or more. The read falls 3 residues short of the CDR3 end, and the missing part is taken from the germline J gene. The chain is built from TRBV19 and TRBJ1-2; D unresolved. CDR1 is LNHDA and CDR2 is SQIVND in the germline V gene (reference sequence). CDR3 length: 13 residues. The sequenced part of the CDR3 DNA is TGTGCCAGTAGTACCGACGTGTTCGGGGGC. It specifies CASSTDVFGG. The CDR3 as a whole reads CASSTDVFGGYTF.

This clone was counted many times. The sequenced part of the CDR3 DNA is TGCGCCAGCAGCTTGGCCTACAGGGGAGATACG. Translated: CASSLAYRGDT. The full CDR3 sequence reads CASSLAYRGDTQYF. This sequence joins TRBV5-1 and TRBJ2-3, with TRBD1 identical over 7 bases. The missing CDR3 end, 3 residues past where the read stops, is filled in from the germline J gene. V shed 0 bases, J shed 5 bases, and the junction held 3 bases outside the gene matches. The germline CDR1 and CDR2 sequences are SGHRS and YFSETQ. The length of the CDR3 is 14 residues.

This clone was observed many times. The read stops 3 residues short of the end of the CDR3; the missing end is completed from the germline J gene. The rearrangement links TRBV7-6 to TRBJ2-3; D gene unclear. Trimming pared 5 bases from V and 4 bases from J, leaving 13 bases between. Germline V CDR1 and CDR2: SGHVS, FNYEAQ. The CDR3 extends over 14 amino acids. This CDR3 is CASSAEGLADTQYF. Partial CDR3 DNA: TGTGCCAGCAGCGCCGAAGGTTTGGCAGATACG.

This clone was recorded many times. The read ends 3 residues early relative to the CDR3; the germline J gene fills the gap. The chain recombines TRBV30 with TRBJ1-1, with D hard to call. The CDR3 has 13 residues. The germline CDR1 and CDR2 sequences are GTSNPN and SVGIG (reference sequence). V lost 2 bases and J lost 4, with 11 bases in between. This CDR3 is CAWSPSFGTEAFF. The part of the CDR3 DNA that was read is TGTGCCTGGAGTCCTTCCTTCGGCACTGAA.

This clone was observed many times. From the germline J gene comes the end of the CDR3, since the read stops 3 residues before it. This chain connects TRBV6-2 or TRBV6-3 to TRBJ2-2; no firm D call. V gave up 4 bases and J gave up 6 bases, with 12 bases separating them. The CDR3 runs 14 residues. CDR1 is MNHEY and CDR2 is SVGEGT in the germline V gene. The covered CDR3 bases are TGTGCCAGCAGTTTTTCGACATCTTCCGGGGAG. Translation: CASSFSTSSGE. The full CDR3 sequence reads CASSFSTSSGELFF.